Shown below are 21 T cell receptor beta chains from a single sample sequenced in a study of blood T cells in healthy people across ages. Next came a second PCR, run for about 7 to 12 cycles, which used a sample-barcoded 5' primer along with a J-beta primer mix. TCRdb itself ran the 5' RACE reads through MiXCR, one entry per CDR3 protein. The table shows roughly 640,000 distinct CDR3 sequences, with roughly 31% occurring only once. Sequencing was performed on blood. These receptors were obtained from a woman of 80 years or more in good health.

This clonotype was detected ten times or more. The chain couples TRBV20-1 to TRBJ1-5; possibly TRBD1 for D (6 bases). The V gene's germline CDR1 is DFQATT and CDR2 SNEGSKA (reference sequence). V dropped 1 base and J dropped 1 base, with 11 bases sitting between them. The CDR3 has 15 residues. In DNA, the CDR3 is TGCAGTGCTAGAGGGGGGGCGCGGAGCAATCAGCCCCAGCATTTT. Protein product: CSARGGARSNQPQHF.

This rearrangement joins TRBV18 to TRBJ2-2; unclear D gene. CDR3 length: 15 amino acids. In germline, CDR1 is KGHSH, CDR2 LQKENI. V was shortened by 3 bases and J by 5 bases, with 13 bases between the two germline ends. The CDR3 nucleotides read TGTGCCAGCTCACCGGAGACTCTGAGTACCGGGGAGCTGTTTTTT. The encoded protein is CASSPETLSTGELFF.

The chain joins TRBV2 to TRBJ2-7, with D unresolved. CDR3 length: 13 amino acids. Germline CDR1 is SNHLY and CDR2 is FYNNEI. V dropped 3 bases and J dropped 4 bases, with 10 bases sitting between them. The DNA for the CDR3 is TGTGCCAGCAGTGATCCCGGCAAGTACGAGCAGTACTTC. This gives the protein CASSDPGKYEQYF. The entire variable domain, with the rest obtained from reference TRBV2 and TRBJ2-7, is as follows: EPEVTQTPSHQVTQMGQEVILRCVPISNHLYFYWYRQILGQKVEFLVSFYNNEISEKSEIFDDQFSVERPDGSNFTLKIRSTKLEDSAMYFCASSDPGKYEQYFGPGTRLTVT.

This clonotype appeared many times. The chain is built from TRBV13 and TRBJ1-5; 11 nucleotides line up with TRBD1. The CDR3 has 16 amino acids. Germline assignment: CDR1 PRHDT and CDR2 FYEKMQ (reference sequence). V was clipped by 1 base and J by 9 bases; unmatched bases: 8. CDR3 sequence reads: CASSLVWTGGVRPQHF. In DNA form, the CDR3 reads TGTGCCAGCAGCTTAGTATGGACAGGGGGCGTGAGGCCCCAGCATTTT.

This clonotype was counted between two and nine times. J is TRBJ1-4 and V is TRBV6-5; possible D gene TRBD1, 5 bases. The CDR3 is 15 residues long. The V end was cut by 6 bases, the J end by 8 bases, with 19 bases between. Germline CDR1 and CDR2: MNHEY and SVGAGI. The CDR3 DNA follows: TGTGCCAGCAGCAGGGACGCCGGTTCTGGGGAAAAACTGTTTTTT. This gives the protein CASSRDAGSGEKLFF.

This sequence joins TRBV11-2 and TRBJ2-4; D is perhaps TRBD1 (5 bases). V shed 5 bases and J shed 3 bases, with 20 bases lying between them. Germline values: CDR1 SGHAT, CDR2 FQNNGV. This CDR3 has 17 residues. The CDR3 protein is CASSHKDRRQGKNIQYF. Written as DNA, the CDR3 is TGTGCCAGCAGCCATAAAGACAGACGACAAGGCAAAAACATTCAGTACTTC. Based on the CDR3 plus reference TRBV11-2 and TRBJ2-4, the full variable domain is EAGVAQSPRYKIIEKRQSVAFWCNPISGHATLYWYQQILGQGPKLLIQFQNNGVVDDSQLPKDRFSAERLKGVDSTLKIQPAKLEDSAVYLCASSHKDRRQGKNIQYFGAGTRLSVL.

This clonotype was recorded a few times. This sequence joins TRBV30 and TRBJ1-2, with a possible D match to TRBD1 (5 bases). Germline CDR1 reads GTSNPN; CDR2 reads SVGIG (reference sequence). The CDR3 sequence is 16 residues long. The V end was cut by 3 bases, the J end by 7 bases, with 24 bases between. The CDR3 is CAWRRLVDIDGGGYTF. CDR3 in DNA: TGTGCCTGGAGACGCCTAGTGGACATCGATGGGGGTGGCTACACCTTC.

Here the CDR3 DNA reads TGTGCCAGCAGCCTACAGGTTCCGCCCCAGCATTTT. It is translated as CASSLQVPPQHF. The rearrangement uses TRBV5-8 and TRBJ1-5, with a weak D call TRBD1 (5 bases). Between the trimmed V and J ends, which lost 4 bases and 9 bases, there was a span of 11 bases. CDR3 length equals 12 residues. Looked up from germline, CDR1 is SGHTS and CDR2 is YDEGEE.

Ten or more counts support this clonotype. Just one base apart from a much larger clone, this may be a read error. This chain joins TRBV7-6 and TRBJ1-1, with TRBD1 identical over 8 bases. CDR1 and CDR2 (germline): SGHVS, FNYEAQ. The trim removed 10 bases at V and 4 bases at J, leaving 8 bases unmatched. The CDR3 spans 13 residues. The CDR3 coding sequence is TGTGCCACCGCGACAGGGGAGGGCACTGAAGCTTTCTTT. Translating it yields CATATGEGTEAFF.

This clonotype showed up many times. This chain uses TRBV9 with TRBJ2-5; no clear D gene. The CDR3 totals 13 residues. Trimming took 0 bases from V and 7 from J, leaving 10 bases between them. Germline V gene data show CDR1 as SGDLS and CDR2 as YYNGEE. The CDR3 DNA follows: TGTGCCAGCAGCGTAGAGGTCAGTCGGACCCAGTACTTC. Protein sequence: CASSVEVSRTQYF. Complete variable domain (other parts from reference TRBV9 and TRBJ2-5): DSGVTQTPKHLITATGQRVTLRCSPRSGDLSVYWYQQSLDQGLQFLIQYYNGEERAKGNILERFSAQQFPDLHSELNLSSLELGDSALYFCASSVEVSRTQYFGPGTRLLVL.

In its sample, this clonotype was seen a few times. This clone may be a read error of a much larger clone one base away. The chain recombines TRBV6-1 with TRBJ2-1, with 7 bases matching TRBD2. Per germline, CDR1 MNHNS and CDR2 SASEGT. V dropped 0 bases and J dropped 13; count of bases not matched to a gene: 12. This CDR3 has 15 amino acids. Here the CDR3 reads CASSEARVSGETQFF. For the CDR3, the DNA is TGTGCCAGCAGTGAAGCGCGTGTCAGCGGGGAGACCCAGTTCTTC.

This clonotype was seen only a few times. The chain combines TRBV12-3 or TRBV12-4 with TRBJ1-3; no firm D call. V lost 6 bases and J lost 0, with 9 bases in between. There are 14 residues in the CDR3. CDR3 DNA sequence: TGTGCCAGCAGGTCGGAGAACTCTGGAAACACCATATATTTT. It is translated as CASRSENSGNTIYF.

V and J are TRBV27 and TRBJ2-1; D may be TRBD2 (5 bases). Germline values: CDR1 MNHEY, CDR2 SMNVEV (reference sequence). CDR3 length: 12 residues. Deletions cut 5 bases from V and 15 bases from J, with 17 bases between. DNA for the CDR3: TGTGCCAGCAGTCCCGGGTCTAGCAGGCGGTTCTTC. This codes for CASSPGSSRRFF.

A few counts support this clonotype. A much larger clone differs by one base, so this may be a read error. In DNA, the CDR3 is TGTGCCAGCAGCTCGCCAAGGGCGCGTGGCTATGGCCACACCTTC. Its translation: CASSSPRARGYGHTF. The chain recombines TRBV7-9 with TRBJ1-2; D unresolved. The CDR3 length is 15 residues. Per germline, CDR1 SEHNR and CDR2 FQNEAQ (reference sequence).

This clonotype has only a few counts. Possible read error: a much larger clone is one base away. The rearrangement uses TRBV6-2 or TRBV6-3 and TRBJ2-1; D is undetermined. The CDR3 sequence is 12 residues long. Trimming left V 3 bases short and J 10 bases short, with 10 bases between. The germline gives CDR1 MNHEY, CDR2 SVGEGT. CDR3 coding DNA: TGTGCCAGCAGTTATATGATCGGCGAGCAGTTCTTC. It encodes CASSYMIGEQFF.

The rearrangement joins TRBV7-3 to TRBJ1-3; D is ambiguous. This CDR3 contains 16 residues. Trimming shortened V by 3 bases and J by 0 bases, and 12 bases separated the two germline ends. Per germline, CDR1 SGHTA and CDR2 FQGTGA. CDR3: CASSFIPGNSGNTIYF. CDR3 bases: TGTGCCAGCAGCTTTATTCCTGGGAACTCTGGAAACACCATATATTTT.

To note about this clonotype: With a much larger clone just one base away, this may be a read error. CDR3 region: CAGSQDPGQNTEAFF. In DNA form, the CDR3 reads TGCGCCGGCAGCCAAGATCCTGGACAGAACACTGAAGCTTTCTTT. The chain joins TRBV4-3 to TRBJ1-1; D may be TRBD1 (5 bases). There are 15 residues in the CDR3. CDR1 LGHNA and CDR2 YSLEER come from the germline V gene.

This clonotype was picked up many times. This chain connects TRBV29-1 to TRBJ1-1; D gene ambiguous. Germline CDR1 SQVTM, CDR2 ANQGSEA. The CDR3 extends over 10 amino acids. For the CDR3, the DNA is TGCAGTACCATGAACACTGAAGCTTTCTTT. As protein: CSTMNTEAFF.

This clonotype showed up just a few times. A much bigger clone sits one base away, suggesting this may be a read error. The chain carries TRBV11-2 and TRBJ2-7, with D perhaps matching TRBD2 (6 bases). V was shortened by 1 base and J by 7 bases, with 20 bases between the two germline ends. In germline, CDR1 is SGHAT, CDR2 FQNNGV. CDR3 length: 16 amino acids. The CDR3 nucleotides read TGTGCCAGCAGCTTAGGGGTTGGCGGGGCGGGGAATGAGCAGTACTTC. Encoded protein: CASSLGVGGAGNEQYF.

This clonotype was seen a few times. This chain links TRBV30 with TRBJ1-1; 8 bases line up with TRBD1. With 3 bases clipped from V and 5 bases from J, the junction kept 2 bases outside the gene matches. The CDR3 runs 12 residues. Per the germline V gene, CDR1 is GTSNPN and CDR2 is SVGIG (reference sequence). The CDR3 loop reads CAWRDRVTEAFF. As DNA, the CDR3 is TGTGCCTGGAGGGACAGGGTAACTGAAGCTTTCTTT.

This clonotype was counted at least ten times. The chain links TRBV28 to TRBJ2-7; D is perhaps TRBD1 (5 bases). This CDR3 comprises 15 residues. Trimming shortened V by 3 bases and J by 3 bases, and 15 bases separated the two germline ends. Looked up from germline, CDR1 is MDHEN and CDR2 is SYDVKM. Here the CDR3 DNA reads TGTGCCAGCAGTTTTAGTCAGGGTTTGGGCTACGAGCAGTACTTC. This translates into CASSFSQGLGYEQYF.